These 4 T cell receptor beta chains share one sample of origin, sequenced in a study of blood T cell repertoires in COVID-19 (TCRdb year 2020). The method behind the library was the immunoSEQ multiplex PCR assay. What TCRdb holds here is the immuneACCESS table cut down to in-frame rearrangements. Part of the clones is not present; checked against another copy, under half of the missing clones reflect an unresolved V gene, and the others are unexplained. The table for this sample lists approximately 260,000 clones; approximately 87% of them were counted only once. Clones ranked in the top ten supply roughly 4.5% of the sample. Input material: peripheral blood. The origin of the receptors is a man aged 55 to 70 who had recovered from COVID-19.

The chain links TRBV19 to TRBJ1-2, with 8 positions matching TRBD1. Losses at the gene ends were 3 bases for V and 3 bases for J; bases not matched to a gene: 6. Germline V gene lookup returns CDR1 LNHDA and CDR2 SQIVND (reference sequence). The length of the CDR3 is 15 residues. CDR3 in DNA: TGTGCCAGTAGTATCCTATTGACAGGGGACTATGGCTACACCTTC. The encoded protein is CASSILLTGDYGYTF.

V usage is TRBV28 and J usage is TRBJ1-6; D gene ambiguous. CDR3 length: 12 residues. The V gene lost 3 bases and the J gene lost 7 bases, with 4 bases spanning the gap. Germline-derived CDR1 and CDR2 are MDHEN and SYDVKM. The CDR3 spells CASSLANSPLHF. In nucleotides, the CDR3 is TGTGCCAGCAGTTTGGCCAATTCACCCCTCCACTTT. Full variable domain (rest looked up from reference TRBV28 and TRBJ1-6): DVKVTQSSRYLVKRTGEKVFLECVQDMDHENMFWYRQDPGLGLRLIYFSYDVKMKEKGDIPEGYSVSREKKERFSLILESASTNQTSMYLCASSLANSPLHFGNGTRLTVT.

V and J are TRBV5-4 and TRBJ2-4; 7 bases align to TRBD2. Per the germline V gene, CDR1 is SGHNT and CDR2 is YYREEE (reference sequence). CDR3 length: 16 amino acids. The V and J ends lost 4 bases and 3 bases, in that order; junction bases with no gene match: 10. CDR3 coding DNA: TGTGCCAGCAGCCCGAGCGGTAGCGGGTACAAAAACATTCAGTACTTC. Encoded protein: CASSPSGSGYKNIQYF.

CDR3 residues: CASSSSGSGGEQYF. CDR3 nucleotides: TGTGCCAGCAGCAGTAGCGGGAGCGGGGGCGAGCAGTACTTC. The genes are TRBV7-6 and TRBJ2-7; TRBD2 matches at 9 bases. Germline V CDR1 and CDR2: SGHVS, FNYEAQ. The CDR3 is 14 residues long. The V and J ends lost 5 bases and 6 bases, in that order; junction bases with no gene match: 8.